This TCR beta chain was recovered during a study of shared clonotypes between healthy human individuals. The method was immunoSEQ multiplex PCR; TCRdb's version includes in-frame clones alone and lacks a portion of them. Of approximately 530,000 clones in the sample, approximately 95% were seen once. Findings and limits, study-wide: All-four-donor shared clonotypes had higher generation probabilities than non-shared clonotypes did.

As regards this clone: As yet, its antigen is unknown.

The receptor was isolated from a woman aged 25 to 39 in good health. The sequenced sample consisted of naive CD4+ T cells sorted from blood. Subset specified: CD45RA+ positively selected.

For the CDR3, the DNA is TGTGCCAGTGGGAGCCTGGGGGAGCTCTACGAGCAGTACTTC. Translation: CASGSLGELYEQYF. The chain has TRBV27 and TRBJ2-7; possibly TRBD1 or TRBD2 for D (5 bases each). The CDR3 is made up of 14 amino acids. CDR1 is MNHEY and CDR2 is SMNVEV in the germline V gene (reference sequence). V lost 9 bases and J lost 3, with 18 bases in between.